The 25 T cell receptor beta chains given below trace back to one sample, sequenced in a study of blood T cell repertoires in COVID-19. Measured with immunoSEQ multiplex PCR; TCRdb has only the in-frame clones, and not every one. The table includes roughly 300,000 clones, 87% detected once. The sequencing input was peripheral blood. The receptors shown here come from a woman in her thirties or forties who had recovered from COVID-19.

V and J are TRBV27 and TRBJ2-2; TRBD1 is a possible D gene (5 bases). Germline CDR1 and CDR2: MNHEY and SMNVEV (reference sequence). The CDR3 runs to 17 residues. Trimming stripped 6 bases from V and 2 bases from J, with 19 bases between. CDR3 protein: CASSPSPWTKNTGELFF. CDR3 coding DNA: TGTGCCAGCAGCCCATCCCCGTGGACAAAAAACACCGGGGAGCTGTTTTTT.

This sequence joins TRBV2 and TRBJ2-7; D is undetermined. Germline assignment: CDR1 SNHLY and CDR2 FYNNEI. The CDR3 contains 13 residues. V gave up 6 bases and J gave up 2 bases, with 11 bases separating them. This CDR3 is CASSKVGTYEQYF. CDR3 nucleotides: TGTGCCAGCAGCAAAGTCGGTACCTACGAGCAGTACTTC.

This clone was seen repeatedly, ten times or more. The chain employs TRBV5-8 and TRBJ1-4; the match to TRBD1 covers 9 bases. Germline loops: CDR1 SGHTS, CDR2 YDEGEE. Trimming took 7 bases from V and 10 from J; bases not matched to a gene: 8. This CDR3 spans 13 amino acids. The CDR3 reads CASSYRGQGKLFF. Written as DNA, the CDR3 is TGTGCCAGCTCCTACAGGGGGCAAGGAAAACTGTTTTTT.

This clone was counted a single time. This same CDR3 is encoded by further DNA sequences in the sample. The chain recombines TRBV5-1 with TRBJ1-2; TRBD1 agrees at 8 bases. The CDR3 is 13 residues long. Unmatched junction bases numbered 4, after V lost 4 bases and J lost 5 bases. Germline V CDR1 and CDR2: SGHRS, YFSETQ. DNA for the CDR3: TGCGCCAGCAGCCATGACAGGGGATATGGCTACACCTTC. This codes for CASSHDRGYGYTF.

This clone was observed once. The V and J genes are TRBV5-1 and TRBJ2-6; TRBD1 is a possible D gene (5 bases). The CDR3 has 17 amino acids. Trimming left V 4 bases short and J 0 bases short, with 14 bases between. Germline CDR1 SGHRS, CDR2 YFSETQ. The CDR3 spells CASSPRQQSSGANVLTF. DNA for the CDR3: TGCGCCAGCAGCCCAAGACAGCAGAGCTCTGGGGCCAACGTCCTGACTTTC.

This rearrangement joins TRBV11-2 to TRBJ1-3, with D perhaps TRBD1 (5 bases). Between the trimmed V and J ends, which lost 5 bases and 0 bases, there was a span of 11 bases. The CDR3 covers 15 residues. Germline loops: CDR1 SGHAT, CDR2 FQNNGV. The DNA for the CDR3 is TGTGCCAGCAGCATCTCTACAGGCTCTGGAAACACCATATATTTT. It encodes CASSISTGSGNTIYF.

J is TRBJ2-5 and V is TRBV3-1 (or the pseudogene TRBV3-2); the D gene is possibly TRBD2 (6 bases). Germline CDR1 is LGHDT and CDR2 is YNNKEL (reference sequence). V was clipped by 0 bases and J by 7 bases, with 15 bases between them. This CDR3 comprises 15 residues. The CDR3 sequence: CASSQDSGWRRTQYF. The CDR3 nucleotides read TGTGCCAGCAGCCAAGATAGCGGCTGGAGGAGGACCCAGTACTTC.

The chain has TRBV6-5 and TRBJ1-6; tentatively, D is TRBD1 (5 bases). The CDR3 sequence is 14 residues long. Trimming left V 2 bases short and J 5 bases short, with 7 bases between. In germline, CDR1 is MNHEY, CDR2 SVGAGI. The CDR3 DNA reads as TGTGCCAGCAGTTACGGGGGGAATAATTCACCCCTCCACTTT. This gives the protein CASSYGGNNSPLHF.

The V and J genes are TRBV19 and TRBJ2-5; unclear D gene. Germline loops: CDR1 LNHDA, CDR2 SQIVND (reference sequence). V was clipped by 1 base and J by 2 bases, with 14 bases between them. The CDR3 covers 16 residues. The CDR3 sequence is CASSIGQEYSQETQYF. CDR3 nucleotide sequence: TGTGCCAGTAGTATAGGCCAGGAATATTCACAAGAGACCCAGTACTTC.

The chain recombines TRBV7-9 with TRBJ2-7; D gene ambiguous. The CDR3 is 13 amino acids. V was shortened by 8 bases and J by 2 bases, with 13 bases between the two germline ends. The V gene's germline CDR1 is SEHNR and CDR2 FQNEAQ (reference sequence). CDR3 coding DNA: TGTGCCAGCTTAAGGCAGGATCCCTACGAGCAGTACTTC. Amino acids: CASLRQDPYEQYF.

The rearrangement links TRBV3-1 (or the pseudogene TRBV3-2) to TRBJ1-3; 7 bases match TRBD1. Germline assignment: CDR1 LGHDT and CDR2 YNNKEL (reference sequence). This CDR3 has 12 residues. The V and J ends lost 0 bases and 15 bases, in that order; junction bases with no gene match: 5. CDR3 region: CASSQDTGQSYF. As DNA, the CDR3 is TGTGCCAGCAGCCAAGATACGGGACAGTCATATTTT.

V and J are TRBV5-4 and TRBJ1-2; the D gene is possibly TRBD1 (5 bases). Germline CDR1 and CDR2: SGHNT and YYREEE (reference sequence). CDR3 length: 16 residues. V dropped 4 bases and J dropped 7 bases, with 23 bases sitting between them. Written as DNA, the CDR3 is TGTGCCAGCAGCCCCTCCCGGCGGCAGGGTTCTGCTGGCTACACCTTC. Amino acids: CASSPSRRQGSAGYTF.

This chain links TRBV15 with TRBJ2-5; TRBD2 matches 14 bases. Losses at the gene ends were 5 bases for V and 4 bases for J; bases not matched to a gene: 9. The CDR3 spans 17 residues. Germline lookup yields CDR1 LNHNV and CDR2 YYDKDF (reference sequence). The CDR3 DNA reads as TGTGCCACCAGCTGTAGACTAGCGGGGGGGCCGGCAGAGACCCAGTACTTC. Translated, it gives CATSCRLAGGPAETQYF.

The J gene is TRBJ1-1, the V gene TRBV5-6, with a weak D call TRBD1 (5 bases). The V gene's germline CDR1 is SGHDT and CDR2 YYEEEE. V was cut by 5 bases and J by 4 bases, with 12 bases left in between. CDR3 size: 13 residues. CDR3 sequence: CASSRGRSTEAFF. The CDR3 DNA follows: TGTGCCAGCAGTAGGGGTCGAAGCACTGAAGCTTTCTTT.

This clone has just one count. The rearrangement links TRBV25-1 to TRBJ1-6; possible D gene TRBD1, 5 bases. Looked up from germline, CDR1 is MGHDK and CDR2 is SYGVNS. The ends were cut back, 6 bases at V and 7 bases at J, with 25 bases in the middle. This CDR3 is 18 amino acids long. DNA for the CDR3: TGTGCCAGCAGACCTAACGTGGGAGGGGAGGGGTTAAATTCACCCCTCCACTTT. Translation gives CASRPNVGGEGLNSPLHF.

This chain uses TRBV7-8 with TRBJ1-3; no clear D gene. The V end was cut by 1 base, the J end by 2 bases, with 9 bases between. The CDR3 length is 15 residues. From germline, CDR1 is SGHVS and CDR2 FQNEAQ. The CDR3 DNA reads TGTGCCAGCAGCTTAGGGGCCCGAACTGGAAACACCATATATTTT. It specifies CASSLGARTGNTIYF.

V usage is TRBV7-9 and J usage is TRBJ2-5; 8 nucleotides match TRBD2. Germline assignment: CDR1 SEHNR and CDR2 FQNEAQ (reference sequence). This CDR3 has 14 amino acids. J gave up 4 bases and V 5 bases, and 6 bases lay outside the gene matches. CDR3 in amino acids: CASSTRGGRETQYF. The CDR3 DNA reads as TGTGCCAGCAGCACACGGGGGGGCCGAGAGACCCAGTACTTC. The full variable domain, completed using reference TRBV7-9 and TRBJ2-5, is DTGVSQNPRHKITKRGQNVTFRCDPISEHNRLYWYRQTLGQGPEFLTYFQNEAQLEKSRLLSDRFSAERPKGSFSTLEIQRTEQGDSAMYLCASSTRGGRETQYFGPGTRLLVL.

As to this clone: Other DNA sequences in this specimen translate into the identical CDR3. CDR3 protein: CASSQGGEQYF. The CDR3, as DNA: TGTGCCAGCAGCCAAGGAGGCGAGCAGTACTTC. V usage is TRBV6-5 and J usage is TRBJ2-7, with D possibly matching TRBD2 (5 bases). CDR1 is MNHEY and CDR2 is SVGAGI in the germline V gene. V lost 6 bases, J lost 6 bases, and 9 bases lay in between. The CDR3 totals 11 residues.

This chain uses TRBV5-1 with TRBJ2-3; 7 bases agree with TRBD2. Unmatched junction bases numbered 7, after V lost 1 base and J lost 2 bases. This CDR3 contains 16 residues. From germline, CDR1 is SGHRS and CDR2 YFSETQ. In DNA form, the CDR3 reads TGCGCCAGCAGCTTGTTTGTGGGGGGGGACACAGATACGCAGTATTTT. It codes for CASSLFVGGDTDTQYF.

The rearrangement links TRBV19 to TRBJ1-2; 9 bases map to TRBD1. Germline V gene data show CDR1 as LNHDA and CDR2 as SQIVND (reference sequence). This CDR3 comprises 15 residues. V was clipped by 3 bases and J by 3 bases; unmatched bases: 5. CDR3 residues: CASSIPGDRDYGYTF. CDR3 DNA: TGTGCCAGTAGTATCCCAGGGGACAGGGACTATGGCTACACCTTC.

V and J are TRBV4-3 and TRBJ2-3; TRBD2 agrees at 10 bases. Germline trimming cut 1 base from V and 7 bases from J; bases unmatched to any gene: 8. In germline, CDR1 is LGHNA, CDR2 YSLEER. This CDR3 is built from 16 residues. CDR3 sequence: CASSQVASGGVYTQYF. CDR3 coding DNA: TGCGCCAGCAGCCAAGTCGCTAGCGGGGGCGTCTATACGCAGTATTTT.

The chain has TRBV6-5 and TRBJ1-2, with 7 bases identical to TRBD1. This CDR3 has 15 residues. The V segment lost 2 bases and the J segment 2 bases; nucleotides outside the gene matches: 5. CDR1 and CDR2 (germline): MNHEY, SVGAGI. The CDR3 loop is CASSYRDRPNYGYTF. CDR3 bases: TGTGCCAGCAGTTACCGGGACAGACCCAACTATGGCTACACCTTC.

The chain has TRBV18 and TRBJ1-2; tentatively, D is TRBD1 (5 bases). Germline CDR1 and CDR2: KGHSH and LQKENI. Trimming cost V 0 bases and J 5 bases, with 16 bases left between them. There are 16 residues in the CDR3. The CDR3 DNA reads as TGTGCCAGCTCACCACCCGACAGATACCCAGGTTATGGCTACACCTTC. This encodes CASSPPDRYPGYGYTF.

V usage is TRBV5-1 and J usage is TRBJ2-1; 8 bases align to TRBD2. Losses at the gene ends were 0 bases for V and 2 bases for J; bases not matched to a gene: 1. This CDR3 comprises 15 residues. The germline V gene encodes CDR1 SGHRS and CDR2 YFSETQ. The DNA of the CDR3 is TGCGCCAGCAGCTTGGGTAGCGGGGCCTACAATGAGCAGTTCTTC. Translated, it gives CASSLGSGAYNEQFF.

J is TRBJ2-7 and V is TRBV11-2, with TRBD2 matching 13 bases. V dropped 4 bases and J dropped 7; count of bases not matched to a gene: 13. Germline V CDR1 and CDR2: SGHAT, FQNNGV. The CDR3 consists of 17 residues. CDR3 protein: CASSSRTSGGFYGEQYF. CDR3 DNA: TGTGCCAGCAGCTCTAGGACTAGCGGGGGCTTCTACGGGGAGCAGTACTTC.